The T cell receptor (beta chain) described here comes from a study of blood T cell repertoires in COVID-19. For the study at large: T cells, B-cell-depleted T cells, or PBMCs supplied cDNA or gDNA.

Enrolled through a virtual design, the participants were between about 18 and 100 years of age and came from about two dozen US areas. In the authors' methods: Reference gene primer amplification in the assay estimated nucleated cell counts. This table comes from immunoSEQ multiplex PCR, and its TCRdb copy is limited to in-frame clones, with some not included. V and J calls plus clone size are reproduced from that table; the DNA served to infer D and trimming. The sample shows a few hundred thousand clones, roughly 90% of them seen only once. The CDR3 totals 12 residues. The V gene's germline CDR1 is SGDLS and CDR2 YYNGEE. V lost 1 base and J lost 5, with 4 bases in between.

The clonotype was recovered from a woman in her thirties who had recovered from COVID-19. Sequencing input: PBMCs or T cells enriched from blood (not recorded which). The V gene is TRBV9, the J gene TRBJ2-1; D remains unclear. The CDR3 reads CASSVNNNEQFF. CDR3 in DNA: TGTGCCAGCAGCGTAAACAACAATGAGCAGTTCTTC.